These 22 T cell receptor beta chains were all obtained from the same sample, sequenced in a study of T cells in tuberculosis. Sequenced by immunoSEQ multiplex PCR; TCRdb stores in-frame clones only, minus some. The sample lists about 34,000 clones; approximately 89% were seen once. The specimen sequenced was PBMCs. All receptors derive from a donor between 10 and 29 years old with latent tuberculosis or without tuberculosis infection.

The chain couples TRBV7-2 to TRBJ1-1; D is possibly TRBD1 (5 bases). The V end was cut by 8 bases, the J end by 11 bases, with 21 bases between. The CDR3 is made up of 13 amino acids. Germline CDR1 is SGHTA and CDR2 is FQGNSA. The CDR3: CASSTFGAPGAFF. The CDR3 nucleotides read TGTGCCAGCTCAACATTTGGGGCCCCTGGGGCTTTCTTT.

The chain combines TRBV11-3 with TRBJ2-5, with TRBD2 matching over 13 bases. There are 18 residues in the CDR3. Looked up from germline, CDR1 is SGHNT and CDR2 is YENEEA. J gave up 4 bases and V 5 bases, and 13 bases lay outside the gene matches. The CDR3 sequence is CASSPRHGLAGAGETQYF. The CDR3 DNA is TGTGCCAGCAGCCCCCGCCACGGACTAGCGGGAGCGGGAGAGACCCAGTACTTC.

The chain uses TRBV7-6 and TRBJ2-1; 10 nucleotides match TRBD1. This CDR3 region has 19 residues. V lost 3 bases, J lost 0 bases, and 11 bases stayed unmatched. Germline V gene sequence: CDR1 SGHVS, CDR2 FNYEAQ. In DNA, the CDR3 is TGTGCCAGCAGCTTTCGCGGGACAGGGGCAACCAGCTCCTACAATGAGCAGTTCTTC. This translates into CASSFRGTGATSSYNEQFF.

The chain is built from TRBV6-1 and TRBJ1-5; D remains unclear. The length of the CDR3 is 16 residues. Trimming left V 2 bases short and J 5 bases short, with 16 bases between. Germline V gene data show CDR1 as MNHNS and CDR2 as SASEGT. The CDR3 nucleotides are TGTGCCAGCAGTGAACGGCCGGGAAGGAGGGATCAGCCCCAGCATTTT. This gives the protein CASSERPGRRDQPQHF.

This clone turned up a few times. The V gene is TRBV6-1, the J gene TRBJ1-2, with TRBD1 matching 7 bases. Trimming removed 0 bases from V and 4 bases from J; junction bases left unmatched: 8. The CDR3 has 16 amino acids. Germline V gene data show CDR1 as MNHNS and CDR2 as SASEGT. In DNA form, the CDR3 reads TGTGCCAGCAGTGAAGCGGCGGGACAGCCTTCCTATGGCTACACCTTC. This sequence encodes CASSEAAGQPSYGYTF.

The chain carries TRBV6-5 and TRBJ1-5; 11 positions agree with TRBD1. The CDR3 loop spans 13 amino acids. The V gene end was trimmed by 9 bases and the J gene end by 2 bases; junction bases not matched to a gene: 0. Germline lookup yields CDR1 MNHEY and CDR2 SVGAGI. The CDR3 sequence is CARGQGGNQPQHF. CDR3 nucleotides: TGTGCCAGGGGACAGGGGGGCAATCAGCCCCAGCATTTT.

V is TRBV5-1 and J is TRBJ2-7, with TRBD1 matching 7 bases. Looked up from germline, CDR1 is SGHRS and CDR2 is YFSETQ. Losses at the gene ends were 0 bases for V and 7 bases for J; bases not matched to a gene: 10. The CDR3 sequence is 15 residues long. CDR3 sequence reads: CASSLEQGSIWEQYF. CDR3 DNA sequence: TGCGCCAGCAGCTTGGAACAGGGGTCCATCTGGGAGCAGTACTTC.

The chain joins TRBV28 to TRBJ2-3; no clear D. The ends were cut back, 4 bases at V and 5 bases at J, with 19 bases in the middle. The CDR3 totals 16 residues. Looked up from germline, CDR1 is MDHEN and CDR2 is SYDVKM. Written as DNA, the CDR3 is TGTGCCAGCAGTTCAAATAGGCCTAGTGGAGAAGATACGCAGTATTTT. Translation gives CASSSNRPSGEDTQYF.

V and J are TRBV7-9 and TRBJ2-5, with 9 bases aligning to TRBD2. The CDR3 is made up of 12 amino acids. Germline V gene data show CDR1 as SEHNR and CDR2 as FQNEAQ (reference sequence). The V gene end was trimmed by 3 bases and the J gene end by 12 bases; junction bases not matched to a gene: 5. This CDR3 reads CASSLASGEEYF. CDR3 bases: TGTGCCAGCAGCTTGGCTAGCGGGGAGGAGTACTTC.

The chain recombines TRBV7-9 with TRBJ2-1; 11 nucleotides match TRBD2. CDR3 length: 17 amino acids. Trimming at V came to 0 bases and at J to 5 bases, leaving 6 bases not matched to a gene. In germline, CDR1 is SEHNR, CDR2 FQNEAQ (reference sequence). The CDR3 region has the DNA TGTGCCAGCAGCTTAGCACTAGCGGGGGCGCAAGACAATGAGCAGTTCTTC. Protein product: CASSLALAGAQDNEQFF.

CDR3 coding DNA: TGTGCCAGCAGAAGAACAGGAAGTCAGCCCCAGCATTTT. Protein: CASRRTGSQPQHF. V and J are TRBV28 and TRBJ1-5, with TRBD1 as a possible D gene (5 bases). The germline CDR1 and CDR2 sequences are MDHEN and SYDVKM. The CDR3 loop spans 13 amino acids. V lost 6 bases and J 6 bases, leaving 12 bases between the germline ends.

The chain carries TRBV5-4 and TRBJ2-2; 11 nucleotides align to TRBD2. This CDR3 has 19 amino acids. V lost 0 bases to trimming and J lost 3 bases; unmatched junction nucleotides: 10. Germline CDR1 and CDR2: SGHNT and YYREEE (reference sequence). This CDR3 reads CASSLGLSGGALYTGELFF. The CDR3 nucleotides are TGTGCCAGCAGCTTGGGACTTAGCGGGGGGGCCTTATACACCGGGGAGCTGTTTTTT.

The rearrangement uses TRBV14 and TRBJ2-7, with TRBD2 as a possible D gene (5 bases). The germline V gene encodes CDR1 SGHDN and CDR2 FVKESK. Trimming took off 3 bases at V and 5 bases at J, with 17 bases between the two ends. The CDR3 has 15 amino acids. Here the CDR3 reads CASSHTFGLNHEQYF. The CDR3 DNA reads as TGTGCCAGCAGCCACACCTTTGGACTGAACCACGAGCAGTACTTC.

This sequence joins TRBV19 and TRBJ1-5; D possibly corresponds to TRBD1 (6 bases). The CDR3 length is 16 residues. Germline values: CDR1 LNHDA, CDR2 SQIVND (reference sequence). V lost 7 bases to trimming and J lost 2 bases, with 18 bases between them. The CDR3 DNA sequence: TGTGCCAGTACCCCTTCGGGGGGCGGCGGCAATCAGCCCCAGCATTTT. It specifies CASTPSGGGGNQPQHF.

The chain links TRBV4-3 to TRBJ2-5, with TRBD2 matching 9 bases. Unmatched junction bases numbered 4, after V lost 1 base and J lost 4 bases. Per the germline V gene, CDR1 is LGHNA and CDR2 is YSLEER. This CDR3 is built from 15 residues. CDR3 sequence (DNA): TGCGCCAGCAGCCAAGGAGCTAGCGGGATAGAGACCCAGTACTTC. It specifies CASSQGASGIETQYF.

The V call is TRBV7-3, the J call TRBJ2-5, with D maybe TRBD1 (5 bases). Germline CDR1 and CDR2: SGHTA and FQGTGA. The CDR3 is made up of 13 amino acids. Between the trimmed V and J ends, which lost 4 bases and 5 bases, there was a span of 11 bases. This CDR3 reads CASSSGALETQYF. DNA for the CDR3: TGTGCCAGCAGCTCTGGGGCGCTTGAGACCCAGTACTTC.

The V and J genes are TRBV7-2 and TRBJ1-6; 9 nucleotides match TRBD1. Germline trimming cut 5 bases from V and 4 bases from J; bases unmatched to any gene: 9. The V gene's germline CDR1 is SGHTA and CDR2 FQGNSA. The CDR3 consists of 17 residues. The CDR3: CASSPGQGDIYNSPLHF. CDR3 nucleotides: TGTGCCAGCAGCCCGGGACAGGGTGATATTTATAATTCACCCCTCCACTTT.

This chain joins TRBV6-5 and TRBJ2-7; TRBD1 might be the D (5 bases). This CDR3 contains 13 residues. Trimming removed 6 bases at V and 5 bases at J, with 14 bases between. Germline V gene lookup returns CDR1 MNHEY and CDR2 SVGAGI. CDR3 sequence: CASRRSGHHEQYF. Written as DNA, the CDR3 is TGTGCCAGCAGGAGATCAGGGCACCACGAGCAGTACTTC.

The table lists this clone with a few counts. The CDR3 DNA is TGTGCCAGCAGCCTTCTCCCGCTAGCGGGGGCGATCTACAATGAGCAGTTCTTC. This codes for CASSLLPLAGAIYNEQFF. This sequence joins TRBV7-6 and TRBJ2-1; 10 bases align to TRBD2. Germline V gene sequence: CDR1 SGHVS, CDR2 FNYEAQ. Unmatched junction bases numbered 13, after V lost 5 bases and J lost 3 bases. The CDR3 covers 18 residues.

V is TRBV7-7 and J is TRBJ1-1, with 7 bases lining up with TRBD1. This CDR3 comprises 14 residues. With V trimmed by 1 base and J by 10 bases, 9 bases remained unmatched. Germline assignment: CDR1 SSHAT and CDR2 FNYEAQ (reference sequence). The CDR3 here is CASSLGVETGVAFF. In nucleotides, the CDR3 is TGTGCCAGCAGCTTAGGGGTCGAAACAGGGGTAGCTTTCTTT.

The table lists this clone with a few counts. The rearrangement joins TRBV5-1 to TRBJ2-6; 7 nucleotides line up with TRBD1. CDR3 length: 16 amino acids. The ends lost 2 bases at V and 13 bases at J; junction bases unmatched: 15. The V gene's germline CDR1 is SGHRS and CDR2 YFSETQ. The DNA of the CDR3 is TGCGCCAGCAGCTTATTCCCGGGACAGCTTTCCGAGGTCCTGACTTTC. It is translated as CASSLFPGQLSEVLTF.

The rearrangement uses TRBV4-1 and TRBJ2-7, with 7 bases lining up with TRBD2. The germline V gene encodes CDR1 MGHRA and CDR2 YSYEKL. The CDR3 is made up of 15 amino acids. Trimming took 1 base from V and 3 from J; bases not matched to a gene: 6. This chain's CDR3 is CASSQGVRGDYEQYF. The CDR3 DNA reads TGCGCCAGCAGCCAAGGGGTTCGGGGGGACTACGAGCAGTACTTC.